The text below deals with one TCR beta chain. The antigen remains undetermined. This record belongs to a study of cytotoxic CD8 clonotypes in ibrutinib-treated CLL. Study overall: Partial responses numbered some 25 and complete responses 2; after a median around 68 months, approximately 14 stayed remitted and roughly twelve progressed. The study's findings and limits: Clonality correlated strongly with circulating CD8+ T cells and exceeded age-matched healthy donors at baseline. Sample timing was unmatched between remission and later-progressing patients; lymph nodes unstudied.

Roughly 1.9 micrograms of genomic DNA (from cryopreserved PBMCs) were used for TCR beta libraries. Method: immunoSEQ multiplex PCR; TCRdb's copy keeps in-frame clones and lacks some. The sample has about 69,000 clones; around 84% are singletons. Trimming shortened V by 0 bases and J by 3 bases, and 8 bases separated the two germline ends. This CDR3 has 14 residues. Germline V gene lookup returns CDR1 MNHEY and CDR2 SVGAGI. The gene calls are TRBV6-5 and TRBJ1-2; no firm D call. The sequence came from a human donor with chronic lymphocytic leukemia. The sample consisted of PBMCs, taken at disease progression, from a patient treated with ibrutinib. In DNA form, the CDR3 reads TGTGCCAGCAGTTACTCGCCGGGGTACTATGGCTACACCTTC. This translates into CASSYSPGYYGYTF.